A selection of T cell receptor beta chains follows, all from one sample in a study of blood T cell repertoires in COVID-19. Sequenced by immunoSEQ multiplex PCR; TCRdb stores in-frame clones only, minus some. The sample has a few hundred thousand clones, around nine tenths seen once. Input material: PBMCs or T cells enriched from blood (not recorded which). The receptors stem from a woman aged 25 to 39 who had recovered from COVID-19. Both conserved end residues are part of each CDR3. The order of the fields is J gene, D gene, clone size, V gene, CDR3 protein, CDR3 DNA. D genes are given only for firm matches. Not all rows give a size; the values are once, few, many and, for expanded clones, a class.

j_gene: TRBJ2-5; d_gene: TRBD1; abundance: NA; v_gene: TRBV27; CDR3aa: CASSARRDSQETQYF; CDR3nt: TGTGCCAGCAGTGCAAGACGGGACAGCCAAGAGACCCAGTACTTC
j_gene: TRBJ1-2; d_gene: NA; abundance: NA; v_gene: TRBV5-1; CDR3aa: CASSLAGGSYGYTF; CDR3nt: TGCGCCAGCAGCTTGGCTGGAGGGAGCTATGGCTACACCTTC
j_gene: TRBJ1-2; d_gene: TRBD1; abundance: NA; v_gene: TRBV6-1; CDR3aa: CASSALSGQGNYGYTF; CDR3nt: TGTGCCAGCAGTGCTTTATCGGGACAGGGGAACTATGGCTACACCTTC
j_gene: TRBJ1-1; d_gene: NA; abundance: NA; v_gene: TRBV6-5; CDR3aa: CASTQRGQNTEAFF; CDR3nt: TGTGCCAGCACCCAAAGGGGACAGAACACTGAAGCTTTCTTT
j_gene: TRBJ2-2; d_gene: TRBD1; abundance: NA; v_gene: TRBV7-9; CDR3aa: CASSTGVEGWDTGELFF; CDR3nt: TGTGCCAGCAGCACAGGGGTTGAGGGTTGGGACACCGGGGAGCTGTTTTTT
j_gene: TRBJ1-3; d_gene: NA; abundance: once; v_gene: TRBV10-3; CDR3aa: CAISEKLTGNTIYF; CDR3nt: TGTGCCATCAGTGAGAAACTTACTGGAAACACCATATATTTT
j_gene: TRBJ2-5; d_gene: NA; abundance: NA; v_gene: TRBV27; CDR3aa: CASSLSARGMETQYF; CDR3nt: TGTGCCAGCAGTTTATCGGCCAGGGGAATGGAGACCCAGTACTTC
j_gene: TRBJ1-2; d_gene: NA; abundance: NA; v_gene: TRBV3-1/TRBV3-2; CDR3aa: CASSRGRGSTF; CDR3nt: TGTGCCAGCAGCCGGGGCCGGGGGAGCACCTTC
j_gene: TRBJ2-3; d_gene: NA; abundance: NA; v_gene: TRBV7-8; CDR3aa: CASSSKPQGDTQYF; CDR3nt: TGTGCCAGCAGCTCCAAACCACAGGGTGATACGCAGTATTTT
j_gene: TRBJ1-3; d_gene: NA; abundance: NA; v_gene: TRBV4-2; CDR3aa: CASSQDWSGHKGNTIYF; CDR3nt: TGTGCCAGCAGCCAAGATTGGTCGGGACATAAGGGAAACACCATATATTTT
j_gene: TRBJ1-5; d_gene: TRBD1; abundance: NA; v_gene: TRBV13; CDR3aa: CASSLSGGIGNQPQHF; CDR3nt: TGTGCCAGCAGCTTATCAGGGGGGATAGGCAATCAGCCCCAGCATTTT
j_gene: TRBJ2-5; d_gene: NA; abundance: once; v_gene: TRBV29-1; CDR3aa: CSVGRGGQETQYF; CDR3nt: TGCAGCGTCGGAAGGGGGGGGCAAGAGACCCAGTACTTC
j_gene: TRBJ2-2; d_gene: TRBD1; abundance: NA; v_gene: TRBV7-2; CDR3aa: CASSSYRGRNTGELFF; CDR3nt: TGTGCCAGCAGCTCGTACAGGGGGAGGAACACCGGGGAGCTGTTTTTT
j_gene: TRBJ1-1; d_gene: NA; abundance: NA; v_gene: TRBV6-4; CDR3aa: CASSEYPRTEAFF; CDR3nt: TGTGCCAGCAGTGAGTATCCTCGGACTGAAGCTTTCTTT
j_gene: TRBJ2-5; d_gene: TRBD2; abundance: NA; v_gene: TRBV19; CDR3aa: CASSIGLAGGQETQYF; CDR3nt: TGTGCCAGTAGTATAGGACTAGCGGGGGGTCAAGAGACCCAGTACTTC
j_gene: TRBJ2-1; d_gene: TRBD2; abundance: NA; v_gene: TRBV7-9; CDR3aa: CASSPREGLERGVDNEQFF; CDR3nt: TGTGCCAGCAGCCCTAGGGAAGGACTTGAGCGGGGGGTTGATAATGAGCAGTTCTTC
j_gene: TRBJ1-4; d_gene: TRBD1; abundance: NA; v_gene: TRBV19; CDR3aa: CASSIARGDKLFF; CDR3nt: TGTGCCAGTAGTATAGCCAGGGGGGACAAACTGTTTTTT
j_gene: TRBJ2-3; d_gene: NA; abundance: NA; v_gene: TRBV5-1; CDR3aa: CASSLQGGSTDTQYF; CDR3nt: TGCGCCAGCAGCTTGCAGGGGGGAAGCACAGATACGCAGTATTTT
j_gene: TRBJ2-5; d_gene: NA; abundance: NA; v_gene: TRBV7-2; CDR3aa: CASSLGGGMGQETQYF; CDR3nt: TGTGCCAGCAGCTTAGGAGGGGGAATGGGACAAGAGACCCAGTACTTC
j_gene: TRBJ2-1; d_gene: TRBD2; abundance: once; v_gene: TRBV19; CDR3aa: CASSSSGGAYNEQFF; CDR3nt: TGTGCCAGTAGTTCTAGCGGGGGTGCCTACAATGAGCAGTTCTTC